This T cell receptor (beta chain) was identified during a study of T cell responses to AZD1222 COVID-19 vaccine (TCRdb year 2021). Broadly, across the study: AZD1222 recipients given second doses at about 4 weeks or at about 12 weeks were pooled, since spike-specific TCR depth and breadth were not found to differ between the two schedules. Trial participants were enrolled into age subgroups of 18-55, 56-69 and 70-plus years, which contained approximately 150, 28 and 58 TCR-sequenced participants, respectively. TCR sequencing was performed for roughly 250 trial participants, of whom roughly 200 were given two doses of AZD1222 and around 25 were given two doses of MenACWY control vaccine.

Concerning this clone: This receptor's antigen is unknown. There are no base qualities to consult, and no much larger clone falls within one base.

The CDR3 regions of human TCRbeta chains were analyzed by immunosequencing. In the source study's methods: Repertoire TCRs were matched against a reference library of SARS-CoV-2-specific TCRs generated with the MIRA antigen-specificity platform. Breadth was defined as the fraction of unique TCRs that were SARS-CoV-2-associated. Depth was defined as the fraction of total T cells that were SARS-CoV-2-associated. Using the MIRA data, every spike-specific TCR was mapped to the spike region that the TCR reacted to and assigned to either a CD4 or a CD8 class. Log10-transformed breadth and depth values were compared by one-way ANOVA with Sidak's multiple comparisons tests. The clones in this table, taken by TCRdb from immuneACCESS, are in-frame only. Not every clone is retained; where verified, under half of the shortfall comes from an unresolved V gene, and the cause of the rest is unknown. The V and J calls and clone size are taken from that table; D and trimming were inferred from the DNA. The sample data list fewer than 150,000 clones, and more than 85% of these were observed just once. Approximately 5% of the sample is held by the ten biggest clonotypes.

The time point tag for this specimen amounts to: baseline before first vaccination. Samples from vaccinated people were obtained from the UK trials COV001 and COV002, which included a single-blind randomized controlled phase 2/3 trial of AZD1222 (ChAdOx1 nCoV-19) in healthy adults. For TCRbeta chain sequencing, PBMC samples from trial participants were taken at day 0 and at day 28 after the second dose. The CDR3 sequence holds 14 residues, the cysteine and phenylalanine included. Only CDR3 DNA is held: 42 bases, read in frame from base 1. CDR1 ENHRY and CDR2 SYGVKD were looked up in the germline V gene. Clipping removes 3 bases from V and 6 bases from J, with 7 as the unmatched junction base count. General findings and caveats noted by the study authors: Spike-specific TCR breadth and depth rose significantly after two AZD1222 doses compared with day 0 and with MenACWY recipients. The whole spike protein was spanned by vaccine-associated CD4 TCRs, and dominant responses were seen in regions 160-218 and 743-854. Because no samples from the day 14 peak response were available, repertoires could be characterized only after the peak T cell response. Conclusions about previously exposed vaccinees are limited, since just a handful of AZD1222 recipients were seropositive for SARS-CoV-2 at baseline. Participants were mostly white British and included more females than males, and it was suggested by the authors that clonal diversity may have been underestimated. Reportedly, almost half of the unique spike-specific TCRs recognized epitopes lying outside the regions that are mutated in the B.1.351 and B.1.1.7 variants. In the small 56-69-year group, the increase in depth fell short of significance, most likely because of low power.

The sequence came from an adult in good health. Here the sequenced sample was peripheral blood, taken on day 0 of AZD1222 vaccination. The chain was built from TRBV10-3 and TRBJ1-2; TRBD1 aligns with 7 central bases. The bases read TGTGCCATCAGTGAAGACAGGGTTCTTGATGGCTACACCTTC. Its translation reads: CAISEDRVLDGYTF.